This TCR beta chain was obtained from a study of blood T cell repertoires in COVID-19. In the authors' workflow: It was from reference gene primer amplification that nucleated cell counts were estimated. Measured with immunoSEQ multiplex PCR; TCRdb has only the in-frame clones, and not every one. That table is the source of V, J and clone size, and D and trimming were worked out from the DNA. Of about 73,000 clones detected, 65% to 85% appear once; the ten largest clones hold 28%. The CDR3 spans 16 residues. Germline CDR1 MGHRA, CDR2 YSYEKL. Trimming cost V 0 bases and J 5 bases, with 15 bases left between them. This clone was picked up one time.

This receptor was obtained from a human donor in a cohort sampled during active COVID-19. The sample comprised peripheral blood. V and J are TRBV4-1 and TRBJ2-3; D perhaps matches TRBD2 (6 bases). This CDR3 is CASSQDGPGSGDTQYF. The CDR3 nucleotides are TGCGCCAGCAGCCAAGACGGGCCCGGGAGCGGAGATACGCAGTATTTT.